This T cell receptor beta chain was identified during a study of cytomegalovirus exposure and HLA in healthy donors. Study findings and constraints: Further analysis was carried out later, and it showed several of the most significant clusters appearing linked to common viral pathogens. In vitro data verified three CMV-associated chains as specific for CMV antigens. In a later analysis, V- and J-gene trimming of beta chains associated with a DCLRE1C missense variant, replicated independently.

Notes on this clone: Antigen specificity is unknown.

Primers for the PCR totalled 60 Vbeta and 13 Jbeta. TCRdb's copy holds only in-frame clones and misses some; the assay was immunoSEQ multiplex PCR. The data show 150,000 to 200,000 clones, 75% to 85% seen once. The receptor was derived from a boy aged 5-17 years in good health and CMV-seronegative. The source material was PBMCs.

The CDR3: CASSPKAGVTDTQYF. The CDR3 region has the DNA TGTGCCAGCAGCCCTAAAGCGGGGGTCACAGATACGCAGTATTTT. V is TRBV7-3 and J is TRBJ2-3; TRBD2 agrees at 8 bases. The germline V gene has CDR1 SGHTA and CDR2 FQGTGA. The CDR3 spans 15 residues. V shed 5 bases, J shed 2 bases, and the junction held 6 bases outside the gene matches.